This T cell receptor (beta chain) stems from a study of cytomegalovirus exposure and HLA in healthy donors. General study findings and limits: Donor immune exposure was known only as CMV serostatus. The number of N-insertions in an Asian-associated ancestry cluster was reportedly below the 666-donor mean in a later analysis. A missense variant in DCLRE1C was later tied to TCR beta V- and J-gene trimming. Indistinguishable V segments, including TRBV6-2 and TRBV6-3, were excluded.

This clone appeared many times. Its target is not known. Germline V gives CDR1 SGHDT, CDR2 YYEEEE. The CDR3 is 13 residues long. Trimming stripped 1 base from V and 9 bases from J, with 11 bases between. PCR was performed using 60 Vbeta and 13 Jbeta primers. TCRdb keeps only in-frame clones here, not all; method: immunoSEQ multiplex PCR. The sample lists tens of thousands of clones, approximately 65% occurring once. What was sequenced was PBMCs. The TCR sequence derives from a man younger than 40 in good health and CMV-seronegative. The rearrangement uses TRBV5-6 and TRBJ1-5; no reliable D call. CDR3 sequence reads: CASSLSLARPQHF. In DNA form, the CDR3 reads TGTGCCAGCAGCTTGTCTTTGGCACGGCCCCAGCATTTT. The entire variable domain, with the rest obtained from reference TRBV5-6 and TRBJ1-5, is as follows: DAGVTQSPTHLIKTRGQQVTLRCSPKSGHDTVSWYQQALGQGPQFIFQYYEEEERQRGNFPDRFSGHQFPNYSSELNVNALLLGDSALYLCASSLSLARPQHFGDGTRLSIL.